This T cell receptor (beta chain) stems from a study of blood T cells in healthy people across ages. This clonotype was observed a few times. The CDR3 length is 16 residues. Germline CDR1 ENHRY, CDR2 SYGVKD. A second PCR of roughly 7 to 11 cycles used a sample-barcoded 5' primer and a J-beta primer mix. TCRdb recomputed calls from the 5' RACE reads with MiXCR, one row per CDR3 protein. The table lists 780,000 or so distinct CDR3 sequences, 20% to 25% of them singletons. These data also featured in a second study, about T cells of mothers and their children.

The origin of this receptor is a boy between 5 and 17 years old in good health. Material: blood. This rearrangement joins TRBV10-3 to TRBJ2-5; 8 nucleotides line up with TRBD2. Judging by the DNA end, TRBJ2-7 fits better; the J call may be wrong. This CDR3 is CAISDSGLALVHEQYF. The DNA of the CDR3 is TGTGCCATCAGTGATTCAGGACTAGCCCTCGTCCACGAGCAGTACTTC.